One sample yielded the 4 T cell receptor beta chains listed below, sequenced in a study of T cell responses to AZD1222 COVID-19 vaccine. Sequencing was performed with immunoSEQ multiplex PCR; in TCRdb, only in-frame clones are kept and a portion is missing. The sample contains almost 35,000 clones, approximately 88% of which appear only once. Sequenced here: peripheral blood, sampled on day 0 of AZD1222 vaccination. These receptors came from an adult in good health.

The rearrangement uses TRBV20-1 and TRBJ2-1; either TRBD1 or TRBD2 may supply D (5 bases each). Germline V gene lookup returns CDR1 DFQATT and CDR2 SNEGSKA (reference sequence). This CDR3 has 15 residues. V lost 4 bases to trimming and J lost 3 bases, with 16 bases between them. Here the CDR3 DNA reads TGCAGTGCTATTGACGGCAGGGCGGGCTACAATGAGCAGTTCTTC. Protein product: CSAIDGRAGYNEQFF.

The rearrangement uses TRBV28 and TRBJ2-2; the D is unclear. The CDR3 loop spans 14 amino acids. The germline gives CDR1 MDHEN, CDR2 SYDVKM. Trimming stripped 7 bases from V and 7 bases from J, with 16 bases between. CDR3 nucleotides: TGTGCCAGCAAATTGTCAGGATTTGGCGGGGAGCTGTTTTTT. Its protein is CASKLSGFGGELFF.

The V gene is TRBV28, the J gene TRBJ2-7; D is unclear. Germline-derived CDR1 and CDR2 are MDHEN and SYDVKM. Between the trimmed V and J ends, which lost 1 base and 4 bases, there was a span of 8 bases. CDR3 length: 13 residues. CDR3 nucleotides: TGTGCCAGCAGTTTATTGAGTGGGTACGAGCAGTACTTC. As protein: CASSLLSGYEQYF.

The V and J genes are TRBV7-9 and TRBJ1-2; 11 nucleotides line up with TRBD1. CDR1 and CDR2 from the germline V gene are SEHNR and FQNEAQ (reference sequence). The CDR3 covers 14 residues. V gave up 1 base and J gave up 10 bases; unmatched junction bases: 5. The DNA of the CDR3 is TGTGCCAGCAGCTTAGGGACAGGGGGCAGGTTCTACACCTTC. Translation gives CASSLGTGGRFYTF.